This is a list of T cell receptor beta chains from one sample in a study of T cell responses to AZD1222 COVID-19 vaccine. Sequencing used immunoSEQ multiplex PCR; TCRdb keeps in-frame clones, though not all of them. This sample has approximately 200,000 clones, with 94% found just once. This specimen consisted of peripheral blood, obtained on day 0 of AZD1222 vaccination. The receptor source for this set is an adult in good health. The CDR3 runs from the conserved cysteine through the conserved F or W. A D gene is named only where the DNA matches it firmly. A row's size may be missing; if present it is once, few, many or a size class.

V,D,J,size,DNA,CDR3
TRBV11-2,TRBD2,TRBJ2-3,-,TGTGCCAGCAGCAAAGAAGCGGGACGGTATCATACGCAGTATTTT,CASSKEAGRYHTQYF
TRBV6-2/TRBV6-3,-,TRBJ1-1,-,TGTGCCAGCAGTCCCGCCGTGGGCAAGAACACTGAAGCTTTCTTT,CASSPAVGKNTEAFF
TRBV5-1,TRBD1,TRBJ1-4,-,TGCGCCAGCAGCTTGGGACAGGGGCTGGGAGTTGAAAAACTGTTTTTT,CASSLGQGLGVEKLFF
TRBV7-3,-,TRBJ2-1,-,TGTGCCAGCAGCCCACGGCAGGGGCCCTACAATGAGCAGTTCTTC,CASSPRQGPYNEQFF
TRBV7-8,-,TRBJ1-5,-,TGTGCCAGCAGCTTAACCCAAGACAGGAATCAGCCCCAGCATTTT,CASSLTQDRNQPQHF
TRBV6-5,TRBD1,TRBJ1-1,-,TGTGCCAGCAGACAACAGGGGGCGAGGAGCACTGAAGCTTTCTTT,CASRQQGARSTEAFF
TRBV18,TRBD1,TRBJ2-7,-,TGTGCCAGCTCACTTCCGGGACAGGGACTCTACGAGCAGTACTTC,CASSLPGQGLYEQYF
TRBV24-1,TRBD2,TRBJ2-2,-,TGTGCCACCAGTGATTTGGGAACCGGGACTAGCGGGAGGACAGGCACCGGGGAGCTGTTTTTT,CATSDLGTGTSGRTGTGELFF
TRBV2,TRBD1,TRBJ1-5,few,TGTGCCAGCACTCAGGACAGGGGCAATCAGCCCCAGCATTTT,CASTQDRGNQPQHF
TRBV28,-,TRBJ2-3,-,TGTGCCAGCAGTTATGGTTCCACAGATACGCAGTATTTT,CASSYGSTDTQYF
TRBV5-1,-,TRBJ2-2,few,TGCGCCAGCAGCGTGACGACTGTTAACACCGGGGAGCTGTTTTTT,CASSVTTVNTGELFF
TRBV27,-,TRBJ1-6,once,TGTGCCAGCAGTTTTGCGCAGGGAGTGAGCTCCTATAATTCACCCCTCCACTTT,CASSFAQGVSSYNSPLHF
TRBV7-2,-,TRBJ1-6,once,TGTGCCACCCGCGGGGGTAGTAATTCACCCCTCCACTTT,CATRGGSNSPLHF
TRBV30,-,TRBJ2-2,-,TGTGCCGGCCCGGGACCTGCGAACACCGGGGAGCTGTTTTTT,CAGPGPANTGELFF
TRBV5-1,-,TRBJ1-1,-,TGCGCCAGCAGCTTGCCGCAGGGGTCTAGTCTCACTGAAGCTTTCTTT,CASSLPQGSSLTEAFF
TRBV30,-,TRBJ1-1,once,TGTGCCTGGAGTGTGGGGGTAAAGACTGAAGCTTTCTTT,CAWSVGVKTEAFF
TRBV6-5,-,TRBJ1-2,-,TGTGCCAGTAGCTCGGGGCGCGACGGCTACACCTTC,CASSSGRDGYTF
TRBV2,-,TRBJ1-4,-,TGTGCCAGTTTCGGTGAAAAACTGTTTTTT,CASFGEKLFF
TRBV19,TRBD2,TRBJ2-2,-,TGTGCCAGTAGTCCGAACCCCCGACTAGCGGGAGGGAGGACCGGGGAGCTGTTTTTT,CASSPNPRLAGGRTGELFF
TRBV5-6,TRBD1,TRBJ1-5,-,TGTGCCAGCACCTTCTCACAGGGGCATAGCAATCAGCCCCAGCATTTT,CASTFSQGHSNQPQHF
TRBV21-1,-,TRBJ1-6,-,TGTGCCAGCAGCAAAGCGCTTCCAATGGGACAGGGGAATTCACCCCTCCACTTT,CASSKALPMGQGNSPLHF
TRBV6-5,-,TRBJ2-7,-,TGTGCCAGCTCCCTTCGGAGTGGCTACGAGCAGTACTTC,CASSLRSGYEQYF
TRBV4-2,-,TRBJ2-5,-,TGTGCCAGCAGCCAAGTGCAGGGAAGGGAGACCCAGTACTTC,CASSQVQGRETQYF
TRBV28,TRBD2,TRBJ2-7,-,TGTGCCAGCAGTTTCTCACTAGCGGAGCCCTTAACCTACGAGCAGTACTTC,CASSFSLAEPLTYEQYF
TRBV11-2,-,TRBJ2-2,-,TGTGCCAGCAGCCCTTTGGACTCTGCGAACACCGGGGAGCTGTTTTTT,CASSPLDSANTGELFF
TRBV2,-,TRBJ2-3,-,TGTGCCAGCCGTAGCGGTGGGGGAGATACGCAGTATTTT,CASRSGGGDTQYF
TRBV12-5,-,TRBJ1-2,once,TGTGCTAGTGGTTTCTCATCAGACAACTATGGCTACACCTTC,CASGFSSDNYGYTF
TRBV7-9,-,TRBJ2-7,once,TGTGCCAGCAGCGGTATGAGGCGGGGAACCTACGAGCAGTACTTC,CASSGMRRGTYEQYF
TRBV27,-,TRBJ2-7,-,TGTGCCAGCGGCGCTGAGGACTACGAGCAGTACTTC,CASGAEDYEQYF
TRBV6-6,TRBD1,TRBJ2-3,-,TGTGCCAGCAGTCAGGACAGGGGCCCTTACCCCACAGATACGCAGTATTTT,CASSQDRGPYPTDTQYF
TRBV19,-,TRBJ2-6,once,TGTGCCAGTAGTATACGAGCGCCTGGGGCCAACGTCCTGACTTTC,CASSIRAPGANVLTF
TRBV7-6,-,TRBJ2-7,-,TGTGCCAGCAGCTTAAGGCTGGGATCGTCCTACGAGCAGTACTTC,CASSLRLGSSYEQYF
TRBV3-1/TRBV3-2,-,TRBJ2-5,-,TGTGCCAGCAGCCAACGTGGGGAGACCCAGTACTTC,CASSQRGETQYF
TRBV7-9,TRBD2,TRBJ2-2,-,TGTGCCAGCAGCCCTCCGGGACTAGCAAACACCGGGGAGCTGTTTTTT,CASSPPGLANTGELFF
TRBV5-6,TRBD2,TRBJ2-2,-,TGTGCCAGCAGCTTGGGGCTAGCGGCCGGGGAGCTGTTTTTT,CASSLGLAAGELFF
TRBV7-3,-,TRBJ2-1,-,TGTGCCAGCAGCGGGACGGAGGGTGAGCAGTTCTTC,CASSGTEGEQFF
TRBV7-2,-,TRBJ2-7,-,TGTGCCAGCAGCTTAGGGGGACTTTACGAGCAGTACTTC,CASSLGGLYEQYF
TRBV28,-,TRBJ1-2,-,TGTGCCAGCATCCCTTCGGGGCAGGGCTATGGCTACACCTTC,CASIPSGQGYGYTF
TRBV27,-,TRBJ2-1,-,TGTGCCAGCAGTCCCCAAAATTACAATGAGCAGTTCTTC,CASSPQNYNEQFF
TRBV14,TRBD1,TRBJ1-1,-,TGTGCCAGCAGCTCCCGAAGCGGGACAGGGGGCACTGAAGCTTTCTTT,CASSSRSGTGGTEAFF
TRBV19,-,TRBJ1-1,few,TGTGCCAGTAGTATTTCAGGCCCGAACACTGAAGCTTTCTTT,CASSISGPNTEAFF
TRBV2,-,TRBJ1-4,-,TGTGCCAGCAGACATAATAATGAAAAACTGTTTTTT,CASRHNNEKLFF
TRBV28,-,TRBJ1-5,-,TGTGCCAGCAGTTTAGGGGCAGGGAGGCACCCCCAGCATTTT,CASSLGAGRHPQHF
TRBV6-2/TRBV6-3,-,TRBJ2-2,-,TGTGCCAGCAGTTCGGGTAACACCGGGGAGCTGTTTTTT,CASSSGNTGELFF
TRBV7-3,TRBD2,TRBJ2-1,once,TGTGCCAGCAGCCCGGGACTAGGTATAAATGAGCAGTTCTTC,CASSPGLGINEQFF
TRBV29-1,TRBD2,TRBJ2-5,few,TGCAGCGTTGGACTAGCGGGATTCCAAGAGACCCAGTACTTC,CSVGLAGFQETQYF
TRBV6-5,TRBD1,TRBJ2-7,-,TGTGCCAGCAGAACAGGGGGCCCCCCCTACGAGCAGTACTTC,CASRTGGPPYEQYF
TRBV25-1,-,TRBJ2-7,-,TGTGCCAGCAGTGGGATAAGCTACGAGCAGTACTTC,CASSGISYEQYF
TRBV28,-,TRBJ1-1,-,TGTGCCAGCAGTCCCCCTTCGGGGAACACTGAAGCTTTCTTT,CASSPPSGNTEAFF
TRBV7-9,TRBD1,TRBJ2-1,-,TGTGCCAGCAGCACTCGACAGGGTCCCTCCCAGCGCGCCTACAATGAGCAGTTCTTC,CASSTRQGPSQRAYNEQFF
TRBV23-1,-,TRBJ1-6,-,TGCGCCAGCAGTCACCTAGTTACAGGGTATAATTCACCCCTCCACTTT,CASSHLVTGYNSPLHF
TRBV5-1,-,TRBJ1-1,-,TGCGCCAGCAGCTTGGAGTCCGAGAACACTGAAGCTTTCTTT,CASSLESENTEAFF
TRBV2,-,TRBJ2-1,-,TGTGCCAGCAGTGTGTATCTAGCGAACTACAATGAGCAGTTCTTC,CASSVYLANYNEQFF
TRBV4-1,-,TRBJ2-5,-,TGCGCCAGCAGCCAAGGTCTTCCCGGGGAGACCCAGTACTTC,CASSQGLPGETQYF
TRBV27,TRBD2,TRBJ2-7,-,TGTGCCAGCAGTTTGGGGACTAGCGAGACCTACGAGCAGTACTTC,CASSLGTSETYEQYF
TRBV28,TRBD1,TRBJ2-7,once,TGTGCCAGCAGTACCGGTAGACAGGGATCCTCCTACGAGCAGTACTTC,CASSTGRQGSSYEQYF
TRBV19,-,TRBJ1-4,-,TGTGCCAGCACTCAGCCCCACTATCTTAAGAAACTGTTTTTT,CASTQPHYLKKLFF
TRBV11-2,TRBD2,TRBJ2-4,-,TGTGCCAGCAGCTCCGGGGTAGCGGGAGCCAAAAACATTCAGTACTTC,CASSSGVAGAKNIQYF
TRBV5-1,TRBD1,TRBJ1-3,once,TGCGCCAGCAGCTTGACAGGGGGAGTCTCTGGAAACACCATATATTTT,CASSLTGGVSGNTIYF